What follows are 32 T cell receptor beta chains derived from one specimen sequenced in a study of cytomegalovirus exposure and HLA in healthy donors. The PCR had 60 Vbeta and 13 Jbeta primers. Assay: immunoSEQ multiplex PCR; the TCRdb copy retains only in-frame clones and omits some. The sample has some 160,000 clones; around four fifths are singletons. Sequenced sample: PBMCs. The receptor source for this set is a woman aged 30 to 39 in good health and CMV-seronegative.

The genes are TRBV5-1 and TRBJ1-1; D possibly corresponds to TRBD1 (6 bases). The CDR3 contains 15 residues. V was clipped by 1 base and J by 1 base, with 11 bases between them. Germline lookup yields CDR1 SGHRS and CDR2 YFSETQ. The CDR3 here is CASSLSGGPNTEAFF. The CDR3 nucleotides read TGCGCCAGCAGCTTGTCGGGGGGGCCGAACACTGAAGCTTTCTTT.

This chain links TRBV9 with TRBJ1-1, with a weak D call TRBD1 (5 bases). The germline V gene has CDR1 SGDLS and CDR2 YYNGEE. The CDR3 consists of 14 residues. V lost 0 bases and J 10 bases, leaving 16 bases between the germline ends. The CDR3 DNA is TGTGCCAGCAGCGTAGGCGGGGGGGTTCCCGGAGCTTTCTTT. Translated: CASSVGGGVPGAFF. The variable domain in full, with the rest retrieved from reference TRBV9 and TRBJ1-1, is DSGVTQTPKHLITATGQRVTLRCSPRSGDLSVYWYQQSLDQGLQFLIQYYNGEERAKGNILERFSAQQFPDLHSELNLSSLELGDSALYFCASSVGGGVPGAFFGQGTRLTVV.

V gene TRBV4-1 combines with J gene TRBJ2-1; 7 bases are shared with TRBD1. The germline CDR1 and CDR2 sequences are MGHRA and YSYEKL. CDR3 length: 16 residues. After removal of 2 bases from V and 1 base from J, the junction contained 5 bases not matched to a gene. The CDR3 region has the DNA TGCGCCAGCAGCCAAACCGGGACAGCGTCCTACAATGAGCAGTTCTTC. It is translated as CASSQTGTASYNEQFF.

This clone came up a few times. The chain combines TRBV5-1 with TRBJ1-1; D gene unclear. The V and J ends lost 2 bases and 1 base respectively, with 9 bases between them. CDR3 length: 14 amino acids. Germline V gene data show CDR1 as SGHRS and CDR2 as YFSETQ. The CDR3 DNA reads as TGCGCCAGCAGCTTAGAGCGGTGGAACACTGAAGCTTTCTTT. The encoded protein is CASSLERWNTEAFF.

The chain links TRBV30 to TRBJ1-6; 7 bases match TRBD1. With V trimmed by 3 bases and J by 8 bases, 10 bases remained unmatched. This CDR3 is built from 15 residues. Germline V gene data show CDR1 as GTSNPN and CDR2 as SVGIG (reference sequence). Here the CDR3 DNA reads TGTGCCTGGAGCCTCGTCGGGACAGCGGATTCACCCCTCCACTTT. It specifies CAWSLVGTADSPLHF.

The chain recombines TRBV10-2 with TRBJ2-1, with 16 bases fitting TRBD2. There are 15 residues in the CDR3. Losses at the gene ends were 10 bases for V and 6 bases for J; bases not matched to a gene: 6. Germline V gene data show CDR1 as WSHSY and CDR2 as SAAADI. In nucleotides, the CDR3 is TGCGCCACCGGGACTAGCGGGGGGGTTGGCAATGAGCAGTTCTTC. Its protein is CATGTSGGVGNEQFF.

The chain recombines TRBV5-4 with TRBJ2-7, with TRBD2 matching over 8 bases. The V and J ends lost 1 base and 7 bases, in that order; junction bases with no gene match: 13. Germline assignment: CDR1 SGHNT and CDR2 YYREEE (reference sequence). The CDR3 runs to 16 residues. In DNA, the CDR3 is TGTGCCAGCAGCTTGCCATCGCGGGGGGCCCCCGATGAGCAGTACTTC. Amino acids: CASSLPSRGAPDEQYF.

To note about this clone: The identical CDR3 is also encoded by other nucleotide sequences in the sample. The J gene is TRBJ2-7, the V gene TRBV18; tentatively, D is TRBD2 (6 bases). CDR3 size: 14 residues. V gave up 0 bases and J gave up 2 bases, with 8 bases separating them. Germline CDR1 reads KGHSH; CDR2 reads LQKENI. The CDR3 sequence: CASSPPSGPYEQYF. The DNA of the CDR3 is TGTGCCAGCTCACCACCTAGCGGCCCCTACGAGCAGTACTTC.

J is TRBJ2-7 and V is TRBV9, with 13 bases that match TRBD2. V lost 0 bases and J lost 3; bases outside the gene matches: 6. The CDR3 length is 17 residues. The V gene's germline CDR1 is SGDLS and CDR2 YYNGEE. This chain's CDR3 is CASSVVAGTSGVYEQYF. Written as DNA, the CDR3 is TGTGCCAGCAGCGTAGTAGCCGGGACTAGCGGGGTCTACGAGCAGTACTTC.

This chain uses TRBV6-1 with TRBJ2-7, with D tentatively TRBD2 (6 bases). There are 13 residues in the CDR3. Trimming pared 8 bases from V and 3 bases from J, leaving 14 bases between. Germline V lookup: CDR1 MNHNS, CDR2 SASEGT. The CDR3 DNA sequence: TGTGCCAGCCGGGACGGGAGAAGCTACGAGCAGTACTTC. Amino acids: CASRDGRSYEQYF.

The chain couples TRBV5-4 to TRBJ2-7; 7 bases are shared with TRBD1. The CDR3 contains 12 residues. Losses at the gene ends were 4 bases for V and 6 bases for J; bases not matched to a gene: 4. Germline V lookup: CDR1 SGHNT, CDR2 YYREEE (reference sequence). CDR3 loop: CASSVTGSEQYF. CDR3 bases: TGTGCCAGCAGCGTGACAGGGTCCGAGCAGTACTTC. The full variable domain, rest sourced from reference TRBV5-4 and TRBJ2-7, is ETGVTQSPTHLIKTRGQQVTLRCSSQSGHNTVSWYQQALGQGPQFIFQYYREEENGRGNFPPRFSGLQFPNYSSELNVNALELDDSALYLCASSVTGSEQYFGPGTRLTVT.

The rearrangement links TRBV6-1 to TRBJ2-7; 7 bases align to TRBD1. This CDR3 region has 14 residues. After removal of 6 bases from V and 2 bases from J, the junction contained 7 bases not matched to a gene. Germline CDR1 is MNHNS and CDR2 is SASEGT. The CDR3 coding sequence is TGTGCCAGCAGACCGGGACAGAAGGCCTACGAGCAGTACTTC. Its protein product is CASRPGQKAYEQYF.

A single count supports this clone. V usage is TRBV7-2 and J usage is TRBJ1-5; TRBD1 agrees at 8 bases. Trimming cost V 6 bases and J 5 bases; bases outside gene matches: 6. CDR1 and CDR2 (germline): SGHTA, FQGNSA. The CDR3 extends over 14 amino acids. As DNA, the CDR3 is TGTGCCAGCAGGGGGACAGGATTTTATCAGCCCCAGCATTTT. It translates to CASRGTGFYQPQHF. The full variable domain, rest sourced from reference TRBV7-2 and TRBJ1-5, is GAGVSQSPSNKVTEKGKDVELRCDPISGHTALYWYRQSLGQGLEFLIYFQGNSAPDKSGLPSDRFSAERTGGSVSTLTIQRTQQEDSAVYLCASRGTGFYQPQHFGDGTRLSIL.

The count of this clone is one. The gene calls are TRBV6-5 and TRBJ2-7; perhaps TRBD2 as D (6 bases). CDR1 is MNHEY, CDR2 SVGAGI, per germline. The CDR3 totals 16 residues. The V end was cut by 0 bases, the J end by 8 bases, with 20 bases between. CDR3 amino acids: CASSYSFPGLPAQQYF. The CDR3 nucleotides read TGTGCCAGCAGTTACTCATTTCCGGGACTCCCGGCCCAGCAGTACTTC.

The chain employs TRBV7-2 and TRBJ2-7; unclear D gene. This CDR3 is built from 11 residues. The V end was cut by 5 bases, the J end by 6 bases, with 8 bases between. Germline loops: CDR1 SGHTA, CDR2 FQGNSA. CDR3 bases: TGTGCCAGCAGCCAGTTTGGCGAGCAGTACTTC. This codes for CASSQFGEQYF.

This clone was seen only a few times. This chain uses TRBV27 with TRBJ2-1; D is possibly TRBD2 (6 bases). The CDR3 length is 13 residues. The ends were cut back, 4 bases at V and 10 bases at J, with 14 bases in the middle. Germline V gene sequence: CDR1 MNHEY, CDR2 SMNVEV (reference sequence). The CDR3 bases are TGTGCCAGCAGTTCAACAGCACGGGGGGAGCAGTTCTTC. This sequence encodes CASSSTARGEQFF.

The chain is built from TRBV11-1 and TRBJ2-1, with D unclear. Between the trimmed V and J ends, which lost 5 bases and 9 bases, there was a span of 14 bases. Germline V CDR1 and CDR2: SGHAT, FQDESV (reference sequence). CDR3 length: 13 amino acids. DNA of the CDR3: TGTGCCAGCAGCCCCATAGCCCAGTCTGAGCAGTTCTTC. The encoded protein is CASSPIAQSEQFF.

The chain has TRBV29-1 and TRBJ1-1; D gene unclear. Germline V lookup: CDR1 SQVTM, CDR2 ANQGSEA. V dropped 4 bases and J dropped 8 bases, with 14 bases sitting between them. CDR3 size: 12 residues. This CDR3 is CSVAPGLPEAFF. CDR3 bases: TGCAGCGTTGCACCGGGTCTCCCCGAAGCTTTCTTT. The full variable domain, completed using reference TRBV29-1 and TRBJ1-1, is SAVISQKPSRDICQRGTSLTIQCQVDSQVTMMFWYRQQPGQSLTLIATANQGSEATYESGFVIDKFPISRPNLTFSTLTVSNMSPEDSSIYLCSVAPGLPEAFFGQGTRLTVV.

The chain carries TRBV6-1 and TRBJ1-5; 7 bases align to TRBD1. With 6 bases clipped from V and 6 bases from J, the junction kept 8 bases outside the gene matches. The length of the CDR3 is 14 residues. Germline values: CDR1 MNHNS, CDR2 SASEGT. The CDR3 is CASRVTGSIQPQHF. The CDR3 DNA reads TGTGCCAGCAGGGTGACAGGGTCTATTCAGCCCCAGCATTTT.

This clone was seen more than once but under ten times. The chain links TRBV4-1 to TRBJ2-3; 12 nucleotides agree with TRBD2. Per the germline V gene, CDR1 is MGHRA and CDR2 is YSYEKL. V was pared by 5 bases and J by 0 bases, with 6 bases of the junction left unmatched. The CDR3 covers 17 residues. DNA for the CDR3: TGCGCCAGCAGCGGACTAGCGGGGACAACTAGCACAGATACGCAGTATTTT. This encodes CASSGLAGTTSTDTQYF.

The chain has TRBV5-1 and TRBJ2-3; 12 bases are shared with TRBD2. Trimming cost V 4 bases and J 2 bases; bases outside gene matches: 5. The CDR3 is 16 amino acids. Germline CDR1 is SGHRS and CDR2 is YFSETQ. The CDR3 DNA sequence: TGCGCCAGCAGCCCGCGGACTAGCGGGGACACAGATACGCAGTATTTT. Residues: CASSPRTSGDTDTQYF.

This sequence joins TRBV30 and TRBJ2-2, with D unresolved. Looked up from germline, CDR1 is GTSNPN and CDR2 is SVGIG (reference sequence). V lost 2 bases and J lost 2, with 15 bases in between. The CDR3 runs 16 residues. The CDR3 DNA reads TGTGCCTGGAGTAGTGTAACACAGATTAACACCGGGGAGCTGTTTTTT. Translation: CAWSSVTQINTGELFF.

The gene calls are TRBV19 and TRBJ2-2; maybe TRBD2 (6 bases). Germline loops: CDR1 LNHDA, CDR2 SQIVND (reference sequence). The CDR3 length is 15 residues. Trimming removed 1 base at V and 4 bases at J, with 10 bases between. The CDR3 DNA reads TGTGCCAGTAGTATAGGGGGGACTTTCACCGGGGAGCTGTTTTTT. Translating it yields CASSIGGTFTGELFF.

Only a few counts were recorded for this clone. The J gene is TRBJ1-1, the V gene TRBV13; D might be TRBD1 (6 bases). The CDR3 totals 15 residues. Germline assignment: CDR1 PRHDT and CDR2 FYEKMQ (reference sequence). V gave up 6 bases and J gave up 3 bases, with 17 bases separating them. DNA of the CDR3: TGTGCCAGCAGTTCTCACCGCGAGGGGGACACTGAAGCTTTCTTT. It is translated as CASSSHREGDTEAFF.

V gene TRBV19 combines with J gene TRBJ2-7, with TRBD1 identical over 8 bases. V shed 4 bases, J shed 7 bases, and the junction held 12 bases outside the gene matches. The germline V gene encodes CDR1 LNHDA and CDR2 SQIVND (reference sequence). This CDR3 contains 15 residues. The CDR3 bases are TGTGCCAGTAGTACACGGACAGGGATGACCTGGGAGCAGTACTTC. This translates into CASSTRTGMTWEQYF.

The chain recombines TRBV7-2 with TRBJ2-1; D is unresolved. The CDR3 runs to 12 residues. Trimming took off 5 bases at V and 3 bases at J, with 5 bases between the two ends. Germline V gives CDR1 SGHTA, CDR2 FQGNSA. In DNA, the CDR3 is TGTGCCAGCAGCCCCTACTACAATGAGCAGTTCTTC. Protein product: CASSPYYNEQFF.

The rearrangement links TRBV5-1 to TRBJ2-1; D is possibly TRBD2 (6 bases). Germline V CDR1 and CDR2: SGHRS, YFSETQ. V gave up 4 bases and J gave up 5 bases, with 13 bases separating them. The CDR3 totals 14 residues. The CDR3 DNA reads TGCGCCAGCAGCCCGGCGGGGCCTCACAATGAGCAGTTCTTC. Its translation is CASSPAGPHNEQFF.

This chain connects TRBV6-6 to TRBJ1-2; 7 bases line up with TRBD1. Germline V gene lookup returns CDR1 MNHNY and CDR2 SVGAGI (reference sequence). Trimming took 5 bases from V and 6 from J; bases not matched to a gene: 6. The CDR3 is made up of 13 amino acids. The CDR3 spells CASSHRQGDGYTF. The CDR3 DNA is TGTGCCAGCAGTCACCGACAGGGAGATGGCTACACCTTC.

The V call is TRBV5-5, the J call TRBJ1-5, with 10 bases that match TRBD1. CDR3 length: 15 amino acids. Trimming cost V 1 base and J 8 bases; bases outside gene matches: 6. Germline CDR1 reads SGHKS; CDR2 reads YYEKEE (reference sequence). CDR3 loop: CASSLRTGGNEPQHF. CDR3 bases: TGTGCCAGCAGCTTGAGGACAGGGGGGAATGAGCCCCAGCATTTT.

This clone appeared a few times. This chain joins TRBV6-1 and TRBJ1-6; no clear D. This CDR3 has 14 residues. V was cut by 11 bases and J by 2 bases, with 13 bases left in between. In germline, CDR1 is MNHNS, CDR2 SASEGT. CDR3 residues: CAGSRGTYNSPLHF. CDR3 in DNA: TGTGCCGGGTCGCGAGGGACCTATAATTCACCCCTCCACTTT.

V is TRBV6-4 and J is TRBJ2-2, with 7 bases that match TRBD1. The length of the CDR3 is 16 residues. J was trimmed by 6 bases and V by 3 bases; bases with no gene match: 10. Germline CDR1 reads MRHNA; CDR2 reads SNTAGT. CDR3 residues: CASSELWTGGAGELFF. As DNA, the CDR3 is TGTGCCAGCAGTGAACTTTGGACAGGTGGAGCCGGGGAGCTGTTTTTT.

The rearrangement joins TRBV29-1 to TRBJ1-5, with 11 bases aligning to TRBD1. Germline lookup yields CDR1 SQVTM and CDR2 ANQGSEA. The CDR3 extends over 14 amino acids. The trim removed 6 bases at V and 6 bases at J, leaving 7 bases unmatched. The CDR3 DNA sequence: TGCAGCGTCGCCGGACAGGGGGCCGGTCAGCCCCAGCATTTT. Translating it yields CSVAGQGAGQPQHF.